The clone carrying this T cell receptor (beta chain) appeared a few times. Its antigen is currently unknown. This entry comes from a study of CD8 T cells in ankylosing spondylitis. Study-wide points: Within ankylosing spondylitis blood, a TCR beta motif made up of seven to nine highly homologous variants appeared to be characteristic. Significant enrichment of disease-linked clones was reported in matched ankylosing spondylitis synovial fluid. In peripheral blood, disease-linked CD8+ clones occurred at relatively low frequencies.

The CDR3 is 15 amino acids. J was trimmed by 6 bases and V by 6 bases; bases with no gene match: 13. Germline CDR1 reads MNHNS; CDR2 reads SASEGT. Generation of TCR beta libraries employed quantitative 5'-RACE incorporating molecular barcodes. TCRdb processed the 5' RACE reads anew with MiXCR; each CDR3 protein has one entry. The repertoire holds about 190,000 distinct CDR3 sequences, with over 10% as singletons. Sequencing was performed on blood, either unsorted or a sorted T cell fraction (not recorded which). The receptor was derived from a female donor with ankylosing spondylitis or in good health (not recorded which). The rearrangement links TRBV6-1 to TRBJ1-1; 7 positions match TRBD1. CDR3 sequence: CASSANRGIFAEAFF. Written as DNA, the CDR3 is TGTGCCAGCAGCGCAAACAGGGGTATTTTCGCTGAAGCTTTCTTT.